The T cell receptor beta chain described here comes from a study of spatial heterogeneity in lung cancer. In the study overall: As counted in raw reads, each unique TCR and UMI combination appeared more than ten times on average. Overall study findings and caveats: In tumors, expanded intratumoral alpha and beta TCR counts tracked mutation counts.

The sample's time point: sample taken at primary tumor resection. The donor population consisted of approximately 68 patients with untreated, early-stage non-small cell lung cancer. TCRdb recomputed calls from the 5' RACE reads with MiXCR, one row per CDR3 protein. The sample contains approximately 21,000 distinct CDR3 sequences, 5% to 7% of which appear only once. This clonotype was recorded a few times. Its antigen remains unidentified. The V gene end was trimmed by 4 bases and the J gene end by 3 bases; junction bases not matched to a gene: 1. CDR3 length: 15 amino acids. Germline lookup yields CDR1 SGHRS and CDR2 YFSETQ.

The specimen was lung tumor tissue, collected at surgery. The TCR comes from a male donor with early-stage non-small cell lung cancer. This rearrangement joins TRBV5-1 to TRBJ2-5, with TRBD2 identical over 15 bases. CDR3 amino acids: CASSRTSGREETQYF. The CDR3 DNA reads TGCGCCAGCAGCCGGACTAGCGGGAGGGAAGAGACCCAGTACTTC.